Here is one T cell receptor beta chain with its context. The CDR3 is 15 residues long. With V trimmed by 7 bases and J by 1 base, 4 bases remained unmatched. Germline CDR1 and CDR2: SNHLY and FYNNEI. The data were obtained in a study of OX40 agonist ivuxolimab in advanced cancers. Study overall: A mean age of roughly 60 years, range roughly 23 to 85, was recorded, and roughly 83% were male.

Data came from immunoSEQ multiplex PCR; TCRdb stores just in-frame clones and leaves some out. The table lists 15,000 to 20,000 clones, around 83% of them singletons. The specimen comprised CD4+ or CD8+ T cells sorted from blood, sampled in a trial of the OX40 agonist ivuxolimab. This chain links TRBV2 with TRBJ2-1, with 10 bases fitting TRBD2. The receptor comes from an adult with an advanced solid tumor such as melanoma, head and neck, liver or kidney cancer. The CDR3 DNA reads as TGTGCCAGCATGAGGGGACTAGCGTCCTACAATGAGCAGTTCTTC. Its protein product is CASMRGLASYNEQFF.